This T cell receptor beta chain is drawn from a study of beta chain features in type 1 diabetes (dated by TCRdb to between 2017 and 2018). In the study overall: No differences in mean age, gender distribution, total cell number or subset yield were found between patients and healthy donors. Regulatory and stem cell-like memory subsets were isolated from only 8 patients and about eight healthy donors, whereas naive and central memory subsets came from all 30 or so donors. A total of 107,917,701 sorted cells were examined across all samples, and RNA yield correlated strongly with the number of cells per subset. The study compared TCRB repertoires of sorted circulating CD4+ T cell subsets between recently diagnosed type 1 diabetes patients and matched healthy donors.

CDR1 and CDR2, per the germline V gene (reference sequence), are SEHNR and FQNEAQ. The cysteine opens and the phenylalanine closes a CDR3 of 12 amino acids. CDR3 DNA is the only sequence kept; it has 36 bases, read in frame from the first base. V and J lose 7 bases and 8 bases, and a span of 12 bases separates them. Each donor gave one peripheral blood draw, about 110 mL on average, collected into heparinised tubes. A BD FACSAria II and a panel including CD45RO, CCR7, CD25, CD127, CD95 and CD27 were used to sort naive, central memory, regulatory and stem cell-like memory CD4+ T cells. A purity above 98% was achieved for all sorted populations. PBMCs were isolated right away by Lymphoprep density gradient centrifugation and were stained directly, without culture. So that batch effects would be minimized, each experiment stained and sorted samples in pairs, pairing one healthy donor with one patient.

The table lists this clone with a few counts. No cognate antigen has been identified for it. No quality values exist for individual bases; no much larger clone is one base distant. All of the isolated RNA was reverse transcribed with the High Capacity cDNA Reverse Transcription Kit, so expressed TCRB transcripts were sequenced. Naive, central memory and regulatory T cell samples underwent deep immunoSEQ sequencing, averaging around 4 million total reads per sample. Sorted cells were lysed in RLT buffer, and RNA was extracted using DNase-treated RNeasy Micro or Mini kits according to cell number. Each cell subset was processed on its own to prevent cross-contamination, while patient and healthy donor samples were processed together. Using the immunoSEQ multiplex PCR, TCRB sequences were amplified from cDNA into 87-bp fragments spanning the CDR3 region. Sequencing of the amplicons was performed on the Illumina HiSeq platform. Concerning the study's data processing: Synthetic template baselines were used to correct PCR bias computationally, reads within Hamming distance 2 were collapsed, and singletons that could not be merged were discarded. By aligning reads against IMGT, V, D and J genes, CDR3 length, and insertions or deletions at six rearrangement sites were assigned. Within each subset, clonotype counts were normalized to sorted cell number, after which true diversity and Gini coefficients were computed with the tcR R package. The overlap coefficient, calculated on TCRB nucleotide sequences, was used to quantify repertoire sharing. Out-of-frame TCRB sequences from naive cells were analyzed as a proxy for the pre-selection repertoire. TCRdb provides this immuneACCESS table in a form limited to in-frame rearrangements. Some clones are lacking; in checked studies, under half of them reflect an unresolved V gene, and why the rest are absent is not known. V, J and clone size derive from that table, while D and trimming were established from the DNA sequence. This sample is represented by about 650,000 clones; roughly an eighth of them were singletons. The top ten clonotypes cover about 0.11% of the sample.

What the study reported, not specific to this receptor: At VDJ recombination sites, patients with type 1 diabetes made fewer insertions and deleted more nucleotides, a pattern implying thymic rearrangement abnormalities. Only small numbers of individuals were included in the HLA sub-analyses, which left unresolved whether HLA type had any influence on TCRB rearrangement. PCR might favor shorter templates, but patient and control samples were amplified and corrected together, so any skew would affect both groups equally. A moderate but significant shortening of TCRB CDR3 length was observed in type 1 diabetes patients in all four CD4+ subsets. Because cDNA was sequenced instead of genomic DNA, activated cells with high expression could be over-represented, although the groups did not differ in activation or CD3 levels. Naive, central memory and regulatory TCRB repertoires appeared to be more similar among patients than among healthy donors.

The receptor chain draws on TRBV7-9 and TRBJ2-1; the D segment cannot be called with confidence. The sequenced sample was naive CD4+ T cells from blood. Interpreted using the paper, the cell subset or site label stands for: true naive CD4+ T cells. The clonotype was recovered from a man younger than 40 with type 1 diabetes. Here the CDR3 is given as CASTESGDEQFF. The DNA sequence follows: TGTGCCAGCACCGAGTCAGGCGATGAGCAGTTCTTC.